This T cell receptor beta chain came from a study of CD4 T cells in relation to SARS-CoV-2 and coronaviruses. Study in general: PBMCs were cultured with antigen for over nine days before TCR beta sequencing. Convalescent patients were roughly eight males and 4 females; two were Hispanic. Study-wide findings and caveats: Culture-expanded clones reflect memory recall rather than primary priming during culture.

Remarks on this clone: The antigen is not known.

Cryopreserved PBMCs were CD4-enriched, then split into naive and memory cells. Profiled with immunoSEQ multiplex PCR; TCRdb holds only in-frame clones, not every one. This table holds over 40,000 clones, nearly 85% found once. V dropped 3 bases and J dropped 5 bases, with 14 bases sitting between them. The germline gives CDR1 MNHEY, CDR2 SMNVEV (reference sequence). The CDR3 consists of 14 residues. Sequenced: naive CD4+ T cells from PBMCs, cultured in vitro. The subset is: naive CD4+ T cells isolated by negative enrichment. The receptor comes from an adult with COVID-19. The chain couples TRBV27 to TRBJ2-7, with D uncertain. CDR3 coding DNA: TGTGCCAGCAGTTTCAGGTTGGGTCAGGACGAGCAGTACTTC. It codes for CASSFRLGQDEQYF.